Listed below are T cell receptor beta chains from one sample, sequenced in a study of T-cell reconstitution after alpha-beta-depleted transplantation in children. TCRdb re-derived calls from the PCR reads in MiXCR, one entry per CDR3 protein. The sample lists 700,000 or so distinct CDR3 sequences, around 13% seen once, with approximately 0.8% in the top ten. Sequenced material: PBMCs, taken before TCRalphabeta/CD19-depleted stem cell transplant. The receptors originated from a girl aged 2 to 9 with congenital amegakaryocytic thrombocytopenia, due to receive a stem cell transplant. Both conserved end residues are part of each CDR3. A D gene is named only where the DNA matches it firmly. Where a row states a size, it is once, few, many or the class of an expanded clone; other rows omit it.

TRBV20-1	NA	TRBD2	TRBJ2-7	CSASTSGRAYEQYF	TGCAGTGCTAGTACTAGCGGGAGGGCGTACGAGCAGTACTTC
TRBV28	few	TRBD2	TRBJ2-7	CASLLRGTTYEQYF	TGTGCCAGCCTGCTCCGCGGGACTACCTACGAGCAGTACTTC
TRBV6-1	few	TRBD1	TRBJ2-7	CASSQQGKDEQYF	TGTGCCAGCAGCCAACAGGGGAAGGACGAGCAGTACTTC
TRBV9	NA	TRBD1	TRBJ2-5	CASSVDRAAQETQYF	TGTGCCAGCAGCGTGGACAGGGCGGCCCAAGAGACCCAGTACTTC
TRBV2	NA	NA	TRBJ1-1	CASSEALHLPGHYMNTEAFF	TGTGCCAGCAGTGAAGCGCTTCACCTACCGGGACATTACATGAACACTGAAGCTTTCTTT
TRBV10-3	few	TRBD2	TRBJ2-1	CAIRSTSGIGNEQFF	TGTGCCATCAGAAGTACGAGCGGGATCGGGAATGAGCAGTTCTTC
TRBV20-1	many	TRBD2	TRBJ2-7	CSAKSTSGSSYEQYF	TGCAGTGCGAAGTCGACTAGCGGGAGTTCCTACGAGCAGTACTTC
TRBV5-6	NA	NA	TRBJ1-6	CASKDLSQDDSPLHF	TGTGCCAGCAAGGACCTCTCACAGGACGATTCACCCCTCCACTTT
TRBV30	NA	NA	TRBJ2-2	CAWTGIIIGELFF	TGTGCCTGGACTGGAATAATTATCGGGGAGCTGTTTTTT
TRBV10-3	NA	TRBD2	TRBJ2-1	CATRTSGGDEQFF	TGTGCCACCCGGACTAGCGGAGGGGATGAGCAGTTCTTC
TRBV20-1	few	TRBD2	TRBJ2-3	CSASFSGRVTDTQYF	TGCAGTGCTAGCTTTAGCGGGAGGGTCACAGATACGCAGTATTTT
TRBV20-1	many	NA	TRBJ1-3	CSAIIGNTIYF	TGCAGTGCTATCATTGGAAACACCATATATTTT
TRBV24-1	many	NA	TRBJ2-1	CATSDLTGYDEQFF	TGTGCCACCAGTGATTTAACAGGTTACGATGAGCAGTTCTTC
TRBV10-3	many	NA	TRBJ2-5	CAISLGGSGSQETQYF	TGTGCCATCAGTCTAGGGGGTAGCGGGTCGCAAGAGACCCAGTACTTC
TRBV28	few	TRBD1	TRBJ2-5	CASSASDRMKPPQETQYF	TGTGCCAGCAGTGCATCGGACAGGATGAAACCCCCCCAAGAGACCCAGTACTTC
TRBV12-3/TRBV12-4	NA	NA	TRBJ1-2	CASSWTVNYGYTF	TGTGCCAGCAGTTGGACGGTTAACTATGGCTACACCTTC
TRBV29-1	NA	NA	TRBJ2-3	CSVMISGGGTDTQYF	TGCAGCGTCATGATTAGCGGAGGGGGCACAGATACGCAGTATTTT
TRBV15	few	TRBD1	TRBJ2-3	CATSRETGVPTDTQYF	TGTGCCACCAGCAGAGAAACAGGGGTTCCCACAGATACGCAGTATTTT
TRBV20-1	many	NA	TRBJ1-5	CSAREQGLWPQHF	TGCAGTGCTAGAGAGCAGGGGTTGTGGCCCCAGCATTTT
TRBV7-2	many	NA	TRBJ2-1	CASSLLRNHNEQFF	TGTGCCAGCAGCTTATTACGAAACCACAATGAGCAGTTCTTC
TRBV3-1	few	NA	TRBJ2-1	CASARGGYNEQFF	TGTGCCAGCGCCAGGGGCGGCTACAATGAGCAGTTCTTC
TRBV12-3/TRBV12-4	few	NA	TRBJ1-5	CASSLLVGENNQPQHF	TGTGCCAGCAGCCTCCTGGTGGGAGAGAACAATCAGCCCCAGCATTTT
TRBV19	NA	TRBD1	TRBJ1-1	CASTPGQGMNTEAFF	TGTGCCAGTACCCCGGGACAGGGTATGAACACTGAAGCTTTCTTT
TRBV5-1	many	TRBD2	TRBJ2-1	CASSWTSGKNNEQFF	TGCGCCAGCAGCTGGACTAGCGGGAAGAACAATGAGCAGTTCTTC
TRBV28	many	NA	TRBJ2-3	CASRSELADTQYF	TGTGCCAGCAGGTCGGAGCTAGCAGATACGCAGTATTTT
TRBV29-1	many	NA	TRBJ2-5	CSVERGERTTQYF	TGCAGCGTTGAAAGGGGGGAGAGAACGACCCAGTACTTC
TRBV12-3/TRBV12-4	many	NA	TRBJ2-1	CASSPTDWFEQFF	TGTGCCAGCAGTCCGACGGACTGGTTCGAGCAGTTCTTC
TRBV12-3/TRBV12-4	NA	NA	TRBJ2-7	CASSLIRGIVPEQYF	TGTGCCAGCAGTTTAATCCGGGGGATAGTACCCGAGCAGTACTTC
TRBV9	many	TRBD2	TRBJ2-7	CASSVGLADIYEQYF	TGTGCCAGCAGCGTAGGACTAGCGGACATCTACGAGCAGTACTTC
TRBV25-1	many	NA	TRBJ2-1	CASTRDSLEQFF	TGTGCCAGCACCCGGGACTCCTTGGAGCAGTTCTTC
TRBV18	few	NA	TRBJ2-7	CASSSSGTGYEQYF	TGTGCCAGCTCGTCCTCGGGGACCGGCTACGAGCAGTACTTC
TRBV14	many	NA	TRBJ2-5	CASSQLGETQYF	TGTGCCAGCAGCCAGTTAGGGGAGACCCAGTACTTC
TRBV6-5	many	NA	TRBJ1-1	CASSSLWGRTEAFF	TGTGCCAGCAGTTCGCTCTGGGGACGGACTGAAGCTTTCTTT
TRBV7-9	NA	NA	TRBJ1-5	CASSLGRNNQPQHF	TGTGCCAGCAGCTTGGGAAGGAACAATCAGCCCCAGCATTTT
TRBV7-9	few	NA	TRBJ2-1	CASSLMSSYNEQFF	TGTGCCAGCAGCTTAATGAGCTCCTACAATGAGCAGTTCTTC
TRBV5-1	few	NA	TRBJ2-1	CASSPGPDPYNEQFF	TGCGCCAGCAGCCCCGGGCCCGATCCCTACAATGAGCAGTTCTTC
TRBV29-1	many	TRBD1	TRBJ1-1	CSARGLNTEAFF	TGCAGCGCCAGGGGGCTCAACACTGAAGCTTTCTTT